This T cell receptor beta chain came from a study of blood T cells in healthy people across ages. Across the study: Capture by template switching was about one barcoded beta molecule per two T cells.

The authors ran a second PCR of about 7 to 12 cycles using a sample-barcoded 5' primer and a J-beta primer mix. TCRdb re-called the 5' RACE reads through MiXCR, storing one row per CDR3 protein. Counted here are 1 million or so distinct CDR3 sequences, 35% to 50% occurring once; the ten biggest clones make up approximately 19%. The people who gave samples were healthy Caucasians from Russia, aged roughly 6 to 90. This CDR3 has 13 amino acids. V was clipped by 5 bases and J by 4 bases, with 12 bases between them. CDR1 and CDR2 from the germline V gene are SGHRS and YFSETQ. This clonotype was seen only a few times. Its antigen remains unknown. Overall study results and limits: TCR beta diversity per million T cells fell roughly linearly with age. Both naive CD4+ cell counts and diversity were greater in long-lived donors than in aged donors.

J is TRBJ1-2 and V is TRBV5-1; weak D call: TRBD1 (6 bases). The receptor's source is a woman aged 55-70 years in good health. Sequences were obtained from blood. In nucleotides, the CDR3 is TGCGCCAGCAGTCCAGGGGTCACCTATGGCTACACCTTC. Its protein product is CASSPGVTYGYTF.